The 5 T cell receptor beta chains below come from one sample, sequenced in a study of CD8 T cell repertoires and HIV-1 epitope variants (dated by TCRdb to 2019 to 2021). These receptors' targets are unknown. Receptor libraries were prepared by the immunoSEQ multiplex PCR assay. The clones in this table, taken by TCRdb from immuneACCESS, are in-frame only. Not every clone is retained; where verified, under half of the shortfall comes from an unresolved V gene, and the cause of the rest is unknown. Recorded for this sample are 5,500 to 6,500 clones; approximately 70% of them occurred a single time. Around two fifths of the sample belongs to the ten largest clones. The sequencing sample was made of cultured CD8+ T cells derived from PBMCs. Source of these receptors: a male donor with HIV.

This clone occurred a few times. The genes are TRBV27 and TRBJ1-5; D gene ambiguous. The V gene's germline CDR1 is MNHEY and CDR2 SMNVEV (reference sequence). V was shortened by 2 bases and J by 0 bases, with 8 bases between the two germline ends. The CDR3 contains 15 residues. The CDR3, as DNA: TGTGCCAGCAGTTTAGACGGAGATAGCAATCAGCCCCAGCATTTT. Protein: CASSLDGDSNQPQHF.

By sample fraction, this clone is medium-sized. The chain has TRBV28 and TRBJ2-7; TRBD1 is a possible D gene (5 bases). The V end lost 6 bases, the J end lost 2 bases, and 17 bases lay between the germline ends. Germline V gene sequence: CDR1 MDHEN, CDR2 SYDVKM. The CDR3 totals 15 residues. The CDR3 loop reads CASSESIGQAYEQYF. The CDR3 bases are TGTGCCAGCAGCGAATCAATAGGACAAGCCTACGAGCAGTACTTC.

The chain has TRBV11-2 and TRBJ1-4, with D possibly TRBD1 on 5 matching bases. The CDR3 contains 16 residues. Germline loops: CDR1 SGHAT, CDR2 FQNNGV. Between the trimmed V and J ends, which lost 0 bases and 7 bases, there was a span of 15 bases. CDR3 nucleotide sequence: TGTGCCAGCAGCTTAGATCTGGAATACGGGGGTGAAAAACTGTTTTTT. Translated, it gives CASSLDLEYGGEKLFF.

CDR3 nucleotide sequence: TGTGCCAGCAGTTCCCAGACAGGGAGGGACTACTACGAGCAGTACTTC. It translates to CASSSQTGRDYYEQYF. The J gene is TRBJ2-7, the V gene TRBV6-6; D tentatively fits TRBD1 or TRBD2 (7 bases each). CDR1 is MNHNY and CDR2 is SVGAGI in the germline V gene (reference sequence). The CDR3 is made up of 16 amino acids. Trimming shortened V by 4 bases and J by 3 bases, and 19 bases separated the two germline ends.

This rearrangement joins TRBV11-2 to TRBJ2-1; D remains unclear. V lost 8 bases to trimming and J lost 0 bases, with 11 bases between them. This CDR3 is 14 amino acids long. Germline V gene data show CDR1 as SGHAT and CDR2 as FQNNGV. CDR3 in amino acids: CASLDPSSYNEQFF. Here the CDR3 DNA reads TGTGCCAGCCTAGACCCCAGCTCCTACAATGAGCAGTTCTTC.